This TCR beta chain was profiled in a study of T cells in Graves' hyperthyroidism and ophthalmopathy. Study-wide findings and caveats: Progression to ophthalmopathy was predicted a median of about six months early. Most expanded thyroid clonotypes above 0.001 recurred in blood.

The CDR3 is 15 amino acids. TCR beta CDR3 sequences were amplified from RNA transcripts. An initial round of RT-PCR targeting the TCR CDR3 relied on the HTBI primer set. TCRdb processed the multiplex PCR reads anew with MiXCR; each CDR3 protein has one entry. The table shows approximately 560,000 distinct CDR3 sequences, with approximately 14% occurring only once. This clonotype was seen only once. Its matching antigen is unknown. Relative to the germline gene, one junction end is altered; a read error may explain this. Patients aged 18 to 65 with hyperthyroidism were newly diagnosed, with duration under 2 months. In making diagnoses, clinical symptoms, serum thyroxine and TRAb, thyroid ultrasound and orbital computed tomography were all used.

The chain links TRBV12-3 or TRBV12-4 to TRBJ2-7; TRBD1 matches at 7 bases. Source material: blood. The TCR was taken from a woman aged 25 to 39 with Graves' hyperthyroidism. The chain's CDR3 is CASSFLQGVAYGQYF. As DNA, the CDR3 is TGTGCCAGCAGTTTCTTGCAGGGGGTAGCCTACGGGCAGTACTTC.